This is a list of T cell receptor beta chains from one sample in a study of multiple sclerosis patients with progressive multifocal leukoencephalopathy. Method: immunoSEQ multiplex PCR; TCRdb's copy keeps in-frame clones and lacks some. Of 20,000 to 25,000 clones listed, around 93% are singletons. The source was PBMCs, collected from a patient treated with natalizumab. Every receptor here comes from a man younger than 45 with multiple sclerosis. CDR3s include the opening cysteine and the closing phenylalanine or tryptophan. Each record gives: clone size, J gene, D gene, V gene, CDR3 DNA, CDR3 protein. A D gene is named only where the DNA matches it firmly. Expanded clones are given a class, and other clones once, few, many or no size at all.

- TRBJ1-1 - TRBV7-6 TGTGCCAGCAGCTTAGCGGGCAGGGAGGAGTTCACTGAAGCTTTCTTT CASSLAGREEFTEAFF
- TRBJ2-1 TRBD2 TRBV4-3 TGCGCCAGCAGCCTAACTAGCGGGGCCTACAATGAGCAGTTCTTC CASSLTSGAYNEQFF
- TRBJ2-3 - TRBV11-3 TGTGCCAGCAGCCTCACCGGGACCGTGGGCACAGATACGCAGTATTTT CASSLTGTVGTDTQYF
- TRBJ2-1 TRBD1 TRBV14 TGTGCCAGCAGCCTAGGACAGGGGATGGGCAATGAGCAGTTCTTC CASSLGQGMGNEQFF
- TRBJ2-6 TRBD2 TRBV27 TGTGCCAGCGCGGGACTACAAGTCTCTGGGGCCAACGTCCTGACTTTC CASAGLQVSGANVLTF
- TRBJ1-1 TRBD1 TRBV10-3 TGTGCCATCAGTGTGGGACAGGGGAACGGTGAAGCTTTCTTT CAISVGQGNGEAFF
- TRBJ1-4 - TRBV5-4 TGCGCCAGCAGCCAAAATAATGAAAAACTGTTTTTT CASSQNNEKLFF
- TRBJ2-1 TRBD2 TRBV14 TGTGCCAGCAGTTGGACTAGCGGTTACAATGAGCAGTTCTTC CASSWTSGYNEQFF
- TRBJ1-3 - TRBV9 TGTGCCAGCAGCGACGGGGGGTACTCTGGAAACACCATATATTTT CASSDGGYSGNTIYF
- TRBJ1-1 - TRBV5-4 TGTGCCAGCAGCTCCCTACAATCCTTCGGGACTGAAGCTTTCTTT CASSSLQSFGTEAFF
- TRBJ1-2 - TRBV28 TGTGCCAGCAGCCTGGGACCCTCCTCTTTAGGCTACACCTTC CASSLGPSSLGYTF
- TRBJ2-7 - TRBV5-1 TGCGCCAGCAGCTCATTGGAGGCCTCCTACGAGCAGTACTTC CASSSLEASYEQYF
- TRBJ1-5 - TRBV15 TGTGCCACCAGCATGCCTGGGCGCGAGAGTCAGCCCCAGCATTTT CATSMPGRESQPQHF
- TRBJ2-1 - TRBV30 TGTGCCTGGAGCGAAACTAGCTTTGAGCAGTTCTTC CAWSETSFEQFF
- TRBJ1-2 TRBD1 TRBV13 TGTGCCAGCAGCTTCCGACAGGGGGAAGCAAACTATGGCTACACCTTC CASSFRQGEANYGYTF
- TRBJ2-1 TRBD2 TRBV11-3 TGTGCCAGCAGCTCCCTGCGGACTAGCGGGAGGGTCAATGAGCAGTTCTTC CASSSLRTSGRVNEQFF
- TRBJ2-7 TRBD1 TRBV7-3 TGTGCCAGCAGCCTCGGACAGGGGGCGATAAACGAGCAGTACTTC CASSLGQGAINEQYF
- TRBJ2-1 - TRBV10-3 TGTGCCATCAGTGAGTCCTACGTTCTAGGGTACAATGAGCAGTTCTTC CAISESYVLGYNEQFF
- TRBJ1-4 TRBD1 TRBV5-5 TGTGCCAGCAGCTTCCGGGACAGGGTGAATGAAAAACTGTTTTTT CASSFRDRVNEKLFF
- TRBJ2-5 TRBD2 TRBV29-1 TGCAGCAACCCCGAGGGACTAGCGGGAGCCGATAGAGAGACCCAGTACTTC CSNPEGLAGADRETQYF
- TRBJ1-2 - TRBV6-6 TGTGCCAGGCCGCCGGGACAAGGGCTGGATGGCTACACCTTC CARPPGQGLDGYTF
- TRBJ2-1 TRBD2 TRBV18 TGTGCCAGCTCACCTCGGGCGGGACTAAACCTTTACAATGAGCAGTTCTTC CASSPRAGLNLYNEQFF
- TRBJ2-2 TRBD1 TRBV7-3 TGTGCCAGCAGCTTAAGACAGGGGGCGACCACCGGGGAGCTGTTTTTT CASSLRQGATTGELFF
- TRBJ2-2 - TRBV5-1 TGCGCCAGCAGCTTGGCCGGCGCAGGGAGAAACACCGGGGAGCTGTTTTTT CASSLAGAGRNTGELFF
- TRBJ2-2 - TRBV4-2 TGTGCCAGCAGCCCAAGATTGAGTAGGTCTAACCTGGCCGGGGAGCTGTTTTTT CASSPRLSRSNLAGELFF
once TRBJ2-3 TRBD2 TRBV11-2 TGTGCCAGCAGCGGAGACTCGACTAGCGGGAGCACAGATACGCAGTATTTT CASSGDSTSGSTDTQYF
- TRBJ2-2 - TRBV5-1 TGCGCCAGCAGCTTGGCTATTAGCGGACTGAACACCGGGGAGCTGTTTTTT CASSLAISGLNTGELFF
- TRBJ2-3 - TRBV6-6 TGTGCCAGCAGTCCCCGGGACTCATCAGATACGCAGTATTTT CASSPRDSSDTQYF
- TRBJ1-3 - TRBV5-1 TGCGCCAGCAGCTTAGTGGGGGAAGCCTCTGGAAACACCATATATTTT CASSLVGEASGNTIYF
- TRBJ2-3 - TRBV19 TGTGCCAGTAGTATAGGTCTAGCGTACACAGATACGCAGTATTTT CASSIGLAYTDTQYF
once TRBJ1-2 - TRBV29-1 TGCAGCGTTGAACGGGGCCGGGGAGGCTACACCTTC CSVERGRGGYTF
- TRBJ1-5 - TRBV6-1 TGTGCCAGCAGACAACGGGGGGACAATCAGCCCCAGCATTTT CASRQRGDNQPQHF
- TRBJ2-1 - TRBV4-3 TGCGCCAGCAGCCAAGACCCCAAGATCGGGGCCTACAATGAGCAGTTCTTC CASSQDPKIGAYNEQFF
once TRBJ2-1 TRBD2 TRBV7-9 TGTGCCAGCAGCTCCACTAGCGGATCTTACAATGAGCAGTTCTTC CASSSTSGSYNEQFF
- TRBJ2-2 - TRBV6-5 TGTGCCAGCAGGCAAGACCCCGACTGGGGCGGGGAGCTGTTTTTT CASRQDPDWGGELFF
- TRBJ2-7 TRBD1 TRBV7-2 TGTGCCAGCAGCTCGGACGGGACAGGGGTCTACGAGCAGTACTTC CASSSDGTGVYEQYF
- TRBJ2-7 - TRBV5-4 TGTGCCAGCAGCTTGGGAGGGACGCGGGCCTACGAGCAGTACTTC CASSLGGTRAYEQYF
- TRBJ2-2 TRBD2 TRBV6-5 TGTGCCAGCAGTTTGACTAGCGGGTTCAACACCGGGGAGCTGTTTTTT CASSLTSGFNTGELFF
- TRBJ2-6 - TRBV9 TGTGCCAGCAGCGTAGGTGGACGAATCTCTGGGGCCAACGTCCTGACTTTC CASSVGGRISGANVLTF
- TRBJ1-2 - TRBV7-9 TGTGCCAGCAGTCCCGATCTTGGAGGCTATGGCTACACCTTC CASSPDLGGYGYTF
once TRBJ2-1 TRBD2 TRBV13 TGTGCCAGCAGCTCCAAGGGGACTAGCGGGAGTTCGGATGAGCAGTTCTTC CASSSKGTSGSSDEQFF
- TRBJ2-2 TRBD1 TRBV19 TGTGCCAGTACCCCGGACAGGGCCGGGGAGCTGTTTTTT CASTPDRAGELFF
- TRBJ2-5 - TRBV5-1 TGCGCCAGCAGCTGGACTGTTGGGGAGACCCAGTACTTC CASSWTVGETQYF
- TRBJ1-3 - TRBV10-2 TGCGCCAGTAAAGCAGGGAACTCTGGAAACACCATATATTTT CASKAGNSGNTIYF